This entry features one TCR beta chain sequence. TCRdb processed the 5' RACE reads anew with MiXCR; each CDR3 protein has one entry. The repertoire consists of roughly 150,000 distinct CDR3 sequences, with roughly a quarter occurring once and the leading ten covering roughly 25%. The sample comes from a study of T-cell memory formation after mild COVID-19. V was pared by 8 bases and J by 8 bases, with 13 bases between. Germline V gives CDR1 KGHSY, CDR2 FQNENV. The CDR3 runs 12 residues. The clonotype comes from an adult woman who had mild COVID-19 (a few samples of this study predate the infection). Cell type and time point are not known. V is TRBV16 and J is TRBJ2-1; a weak D match, TRBD2 (5 bases). The sequenced material came from PBMCs or a T cell subset sorted from them (not recorded which). The CDR3 DNA reads TGTGCCAGCGTCGGACTTGAGGATGAGCAGTTCTTC. This codes for CASVGLEDEQFF.